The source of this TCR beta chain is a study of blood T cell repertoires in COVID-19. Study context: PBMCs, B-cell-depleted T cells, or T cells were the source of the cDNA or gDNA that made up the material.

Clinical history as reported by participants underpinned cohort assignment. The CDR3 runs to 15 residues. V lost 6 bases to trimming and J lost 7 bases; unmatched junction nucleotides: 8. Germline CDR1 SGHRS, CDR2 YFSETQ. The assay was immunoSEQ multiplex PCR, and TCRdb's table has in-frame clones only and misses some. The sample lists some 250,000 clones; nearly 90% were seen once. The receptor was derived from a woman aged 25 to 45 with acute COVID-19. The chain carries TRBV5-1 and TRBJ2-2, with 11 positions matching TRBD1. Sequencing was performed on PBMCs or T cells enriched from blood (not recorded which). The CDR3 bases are TGCGCCAGCACCTCGGGACAGGGGGTTGTCGGGGAGCTGTTTTTT. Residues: CASTSGQGVVGELFF.